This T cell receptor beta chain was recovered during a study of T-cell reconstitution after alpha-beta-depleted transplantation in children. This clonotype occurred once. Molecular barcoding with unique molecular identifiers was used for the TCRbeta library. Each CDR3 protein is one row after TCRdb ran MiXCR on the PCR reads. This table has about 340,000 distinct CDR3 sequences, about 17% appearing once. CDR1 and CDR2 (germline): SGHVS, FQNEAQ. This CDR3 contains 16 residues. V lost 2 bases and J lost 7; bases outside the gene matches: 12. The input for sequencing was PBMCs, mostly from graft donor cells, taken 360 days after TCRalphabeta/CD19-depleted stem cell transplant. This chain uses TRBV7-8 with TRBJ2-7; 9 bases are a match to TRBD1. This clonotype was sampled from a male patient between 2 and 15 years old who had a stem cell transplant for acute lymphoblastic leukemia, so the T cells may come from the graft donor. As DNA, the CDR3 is TGTGCCAGCAGCTTATCATTACCCCGGACAGGGGAAGAGCAGTACTTC. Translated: CASSLSLPRTGEEQYF.